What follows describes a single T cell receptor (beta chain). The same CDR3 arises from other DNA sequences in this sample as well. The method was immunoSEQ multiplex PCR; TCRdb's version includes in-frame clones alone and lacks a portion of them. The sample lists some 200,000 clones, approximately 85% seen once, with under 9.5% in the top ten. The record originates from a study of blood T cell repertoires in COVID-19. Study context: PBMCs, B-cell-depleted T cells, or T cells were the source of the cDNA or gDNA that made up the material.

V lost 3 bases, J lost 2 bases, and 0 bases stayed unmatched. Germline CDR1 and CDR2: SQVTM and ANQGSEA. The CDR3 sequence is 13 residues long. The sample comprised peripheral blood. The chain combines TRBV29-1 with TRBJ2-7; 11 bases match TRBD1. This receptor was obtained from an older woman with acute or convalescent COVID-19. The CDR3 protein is CSVEGQGAYEQYF. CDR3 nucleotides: TGCAGCGTTGAGGGACAGGGGGCCTACGAGCAGTACTTC.